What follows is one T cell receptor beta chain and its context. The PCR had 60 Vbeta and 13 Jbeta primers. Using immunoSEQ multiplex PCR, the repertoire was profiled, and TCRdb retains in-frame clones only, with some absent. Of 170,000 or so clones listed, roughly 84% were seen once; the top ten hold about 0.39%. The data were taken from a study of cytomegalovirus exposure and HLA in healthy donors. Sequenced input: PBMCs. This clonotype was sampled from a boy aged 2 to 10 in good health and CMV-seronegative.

CDR3 protein: CASRPEEEREPSDTQYF. The DNA of the CDR3 is TGTGCCAGCAGGCCAGAAGAGGAGCGGGAGCCCTCGGATACGCAGTATTTT. The chain joins TRBV28 to TRBJ2-3; 8 bases fit TRBD2. CDR1 is MDHEN, CDR2 SYDVKM, per germline. V lost 6 bases and J lost 6; bases outside the gene matches: 17. This CDR3 is 17 amino acids long.